This T cell receptor (beta chain) was captured in a study of robustness of blood B and T cell sequencing (dated by TCRdb to the late 2010s). With respect to the entire study: The study aimed to determine how much peripheral blood is needed to reliably characterize an individual's TCRbeta and IgG repertoires. Each of the approximately 11 independently drawn blood samples had its TCRbeta and IgG repertoires measured. As technical replicates, two replicate TCRbeta cDNA libraries were prepared from one shared RNA pool derived from a single 10 ml draw. The full study reports these points: Immediate fractionation was required for EDTA tubes, so the use of EDTA tubes in multi-site collections was limited. Across technical replicate libraries, about 95% of the top 10,000 TCRbeta clonotypes in one library were also found in the other. The TCRbeta rarefaction curves did not fully level off, which suggests either under-sequencing or many low-abundance clonotypes. When 3 or 4 tubes (roughly 26-45 ml blood) were combined, saturation was approached in coverage of the top 10,000 TCRbeta clonotypes. The 1,000 most abundant TCRbeta clonotypes from the pooled draws were found in every single 10 ml sample. Evidence of cross-contamination, likely resulting from batch processing, was observed in one pair of TCRbeta libraries, and the UMI-sequence pairs shared between the two libraries were removed. No improvement in the overlap of rare TCRbeta clonotypes was observed when tubes were pooled, implying that much larger blood volumes would be needed for rare TCRbeta clonotypes to be captured.

mRNA, which captures expressed receptors, was used instead of genomic DNA for quantification of TCRbeta repertoires. Buffy coat leukocytes were collected into Trizol, and RNA was extracted with the Direct-zol RNA MiniPrep Plus kit without cell sorting. EDTA blood tubes were spun right away at 4 degrees C to separate plasma, buffy coat and red blood cells. The library came from PCR. Sequencing instrument: Illumina MiSeq. cDNA was synthesized with SMARTScribe reverse transcriptase and a 5' template-switch oligo that added a universal priming site. A 12-nucleotide random unique molecular identifier (UMI) was carried by the template-switch oligo, and each cDNA molecule was tagged with this UMI. During reverse transcription, TCRbeta transcripts were targeted by chain-specific reverse primers. Uracil DNA glycosylase treatment removed residual template-switch adapters, and cDNA was purified with a Qiagen MinElute kit. For the first PCR, KAPA HiFi HotStart ReadyMix was used for roughly 23 cycles, with amplification split across four 50 ul reactions containing step-out primers. First-round PCR products were gel-purified before further amplification. Illumina Nextera adapters were attached in a second roughly 8-cycle PCR, after which libraries were purified and pooled. For each TCRbeta molecule, the UMI barcode was captured by a 50-nucleotide 5' read. As for how the authors treated the data: Reads were grouped by UMI into consensus reads using the MIGEC toolkit. PEAR was used to merge forward and reverse consensus reads, producing the final reads. Identical UMI-sequence pairs found in more than one library were treated as cross-sample contamination and removed by a custom decontamination script. V(D)J assignment and CDR3 extraction were performed with MIGMAP, a wrapper around IgBLAST. TCR clonotypes were defined by identical V gene, J gene and CDR3 amino acid sequence; CDR1 and CDR2 were not sequenced. Through fastp at Q25 and MiXCR, TCRdb rebuilt clones from the public reads, retaining in-frame beta chains. Identical CDR3 proteins give one entry, which carries the most common genes and DNA. V and J calls and clone size were set by TCRdb, not the authors. For this sample there are 1,500 or so distinct CDR3 sequences; roughly 71% appear just once. Jointly, the top ten make up 34% of the sample.

This clonotype was seen only once. Its antigen has not been determined. No much larger clone exists at a distance of one base, and base qualities are not known. V and J are trimmed by 4 bases and 2 bases, and the gene matches miss 7 bases of the junction. Counted from cysteine to phenylalanine, this CDR3 has 16 amino acids. Here the CDR3 DNA is all that survives: 48 bases in frame from base 1. Via the germline V gene, CDR1 is SGHRS and CDR2 YFSETQ. The sequence is built from TRBV5-1 and TRBJ2-2; the junction holds 8 bases that match TRBD2. Specimen: peripheral blood. The clonotype was recovered from a human donor in good health. The CDR3 reads as follows: CASSGSGGLNTGELFF. The base sequence is TGCGCCAGCAGCGGCAGCGGGGGACTCAACACCGGGGAGCTGTTTTTT.